The source of this T cell receptor (beta chain) is a study of blood T cell repertoires in COVID-19. Across the study: Some COVID-19 samples were acute and others convalescent; all came from the United States, Italy and Spain.

The length of the CDR3 is 13 residues. V lost 3 bases to trimming and J lost 9 bases; unmatched junction nucleotides: 3. The germline CDR1 and CDR2 sequences are ENHRY and SYGVKD. The assay was immunoSEQ multiplex PCR, and TCRdb's table has in-frame clones only and misses some. The repertoire holds around 140,000 clones, with around 87% as singletons. Researchers sorted participants into cohorts using their self-reported clinical history. The V gene is TRBV10-3, the J gene TRBJ1-5, with 9 positions matching TRBD1. Material for sequencing was PBMCs or T cells enriched from blood (not recorded which). The receptor was isolated from a man aged 55 to 70 who had recovered from COVID-19. Here the CDR3 reads CAISDGTGRPQHF. CDR3 in DNA: TGTGCCATCAGTGACGGGACAGGGCGGCCCCAGCATTTT.